These T cell receptor beta chains were read from a single sample in a study of a mutant IDH1 vaccine in newly diagnosed glioma. The repertoire was sequenced with immunoSEQ multiplex PCR; TCRdb's copy has only in-frame clones and lacks some. The sample gives about 46,000 clones, 85% to 95% of which show up once; around 2% is in the top ten. No antigen is known for these receptors. The starting material was PBMCs, obtained from a glioma patient whose treatment included an IDH1 peptide vaccine. The receptors derive from a man aged 50-60 years with glioma. Both conserved end residues are part of each CDR3. The order of the fields is CDR3 protein, CDR3 DNA, D gene, J gene, V gene, clone size. The D gene is left open where the match is weak. Some rows have no size entry. The others give once, few or many, or a class for an expanded clone.

CSAELLTEQYF | TGCAGTGCTGAGCTACTGACAGAGCAGTACTTC | - | TRBJ2-7 | TRBV20-1 | -
CASSYSSNINEKLFF | TGTGCCAGCAGTTACTCCAGTAATATAAATGAAAAACTGTTTTTT | - | TRBJ1-4 | TRBV6-5 | -
CASSFSFRAAYGYTF | TGTGCCAGTAGTTTCTCCTTCAGGGCTGCCTATGGCTACACCTTC | - | TRBJ1-2 | TRBV19 | -
CASSMGIYGYTF | TGTGCCAGTAGTATGGGCATCTATGGCTACACCTTC | - | TRBJ1-2 | TRBV19 | -
CASSQVGLAGSYEQYF | TGTGCCAGCAGCCAAGTTGGGCTAGCGGGGAGCTACGAGCAGTACTTC | TRBD2 | TRBJ2-7 | TRBV4-2 | once
CASRYGLDSSYNEQFF | TGCGCCAGCAGGTACGGACTGGATAGCTCCTACAATGAGCAGTTCTTC | - | TRBJ2-1 | TRBV5-1 | -
CASSQLPWDRGNEKLFF | TGTGCCAGCAGCCAACTCCCCTGGGACAGGGGTAATGAAAAACTGTTTTTT | TRBD1 | TRBJ1-4 | TRBV7-8 | few
CASTPSGQGYFYGYTF | TGTGCCAGCACTCCATCCGGACAGGGGTACTTCTATGGCTACACCTTC | TRBD1 | TRBJ1-2 | TRBV28 | -
CAGGRGTTTDTQYF | TGTGCCGGGGGGCGGGGAACTACCACAGATACGCAGTATTTT | - | TRBJ2-3 | TRBV30 | -
CASGTAGDGTEAFF | TGTGCCAGCGGGACAGCGGGTGATGGCACTGAAGCTTTCTTT | TRBD1 | TRBJ1-1 | TRBV28 | -
CASSQWQARSTEAFF | TGCGCCAGCAGCCAATGGCAGGCCCGAAGCACTGAAGCTTTCTTT | - | TRBJ1-1 | TRBV4-3 | -
CSVVSGEETQYF | TGCAGCGTTGTGAGCGGGGAAGAGACCCAGTACTTC | TRBD2 | TRBJ2-5 | TRBV29-1 | few
CASSGQYGTSGAYNEQFF | TGCGCCAGCAGCGGACAATACGGGACTAGCGGAGCCTACAATGAGCAGTTCTTC | TRBD2 | TRBJ2-1 | TRBV10-1 | -
CASSPTSGRTTYNEQFF | TGTGCCAGTAGCCCGACTAGCGGGAGAACTACTTACAATGAGCAGTTCTTC | TRBD2 | TRBJ2-1 | TRBV19 | -
CASGSEGSGANVLTF | TGTGCCAGTGGCTCAGAGGGGTCCGGGGCCAACGTCCTGACTTTC | - | TRBJ2-6 | TRBV19 | -